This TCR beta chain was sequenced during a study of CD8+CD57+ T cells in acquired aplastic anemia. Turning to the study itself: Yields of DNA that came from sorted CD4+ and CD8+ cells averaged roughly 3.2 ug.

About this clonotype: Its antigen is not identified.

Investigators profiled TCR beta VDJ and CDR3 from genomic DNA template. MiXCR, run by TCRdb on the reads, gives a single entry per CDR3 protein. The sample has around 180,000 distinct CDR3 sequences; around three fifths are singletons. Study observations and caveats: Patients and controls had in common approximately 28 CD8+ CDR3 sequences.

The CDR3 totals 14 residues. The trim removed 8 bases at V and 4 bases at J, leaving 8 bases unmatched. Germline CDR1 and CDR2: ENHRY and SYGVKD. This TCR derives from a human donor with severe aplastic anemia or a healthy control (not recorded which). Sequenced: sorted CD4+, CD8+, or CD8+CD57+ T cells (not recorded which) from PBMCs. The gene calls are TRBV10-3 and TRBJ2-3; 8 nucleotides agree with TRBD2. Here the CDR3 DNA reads TGTGCCATCTCATCGGGACTAGGCCCAGATACGCAGTATTTT. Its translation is CAISSGLGPDTQYF.